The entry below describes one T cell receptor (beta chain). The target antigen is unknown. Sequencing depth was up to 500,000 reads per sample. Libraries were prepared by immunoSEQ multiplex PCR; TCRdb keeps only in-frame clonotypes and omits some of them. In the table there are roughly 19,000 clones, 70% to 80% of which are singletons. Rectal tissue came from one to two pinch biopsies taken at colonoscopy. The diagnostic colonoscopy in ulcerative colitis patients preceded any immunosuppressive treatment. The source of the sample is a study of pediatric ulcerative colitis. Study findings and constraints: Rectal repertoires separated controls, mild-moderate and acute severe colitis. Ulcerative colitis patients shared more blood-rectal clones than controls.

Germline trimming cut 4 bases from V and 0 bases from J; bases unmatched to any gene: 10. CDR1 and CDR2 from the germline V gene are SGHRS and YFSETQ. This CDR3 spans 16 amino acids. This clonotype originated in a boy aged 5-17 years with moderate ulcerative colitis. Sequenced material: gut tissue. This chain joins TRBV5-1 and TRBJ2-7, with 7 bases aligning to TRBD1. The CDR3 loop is CASSASGTAISYEQYF. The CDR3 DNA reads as TGCGCCAGCAGCGCCTCCGGGACAGCAATCTCCTACGAGCAGTACTTC.